These T cell receptor beta chains were read from a single sample in a study of blood T cells in healthy people across ages. TCRdb called the 5' RACE reads again in MiXCR, with one record for every CDR3 protein. Among fewer than 1.5 million distinct CDR3 sequences listed, 42% were seen once. Sample: blood. Receptors were obtained from a woman aged 18-35 years in good health. Both conserved end residues are part of each CDR3. D genes are given only for firm matches. Where a row states a size, it is once, few, many or the class of an expanded clone; other rows omit it.

few | TRBJ2-1 | TRBV11-1 | - | CASSLASGGYHNEQFF | TGTGCCAGCAGCTTAGCCAGTGGGGGTTACCACAATGAGCAGTTCTTC
- | TRBJ2-1 | TRBV7-8 | TRBD2 | CASSRGTSGSNEQFF | TGTGCCAGCAGCAGAGGGACTAGCGGGAGCAATGAGCAGTTCTTC
few | TRBJ2-1 | TRBV2 | - | CARTLKPGYNEQFF | TGTGCCAGAACTCTCAAACCCGGGTACAATGAGCAGTTCTTC
many | TRBJ1-1 | TRBV12-3/TRBV12-4 | - | CASSLGRTEAFF | TGTGCCAGCAGTTTAGGGCGGACTGAAGCTTTCTTT
- | TRBJ1-5 | TRBV12-3/TRBV12-4 | TRBD1 | CASSSSTGNFNQPQHF | TGTGCCAGCAGTTCGTCGACAGGGAACTTTAATCAGCCCCAGCATTTT
- | TRBJ2-3 | TRBV12-3/TRBV12-4 | - | CASSLSDTEYF | TGTGCCAGCAGTTTGTCAGATACGGAGTATTTT
- | TRBJ2-5 | TRBV6-2/TRBV6-3 | - | CASGDVLQETQYF | TGTGCCAGCGGAGACGTTCTTCAAGAGACCCAGTACTTC
- | TRBJ2-3 | TRBV2 | - | CASSRTEDTQYF | TGTGCCAGCAGTCGGACGGAAGATACGCAGTATTTT
few | TRBJ1-4 | TRBV7-2 | TRBD1 | CASSLSFRGPNEKLFF | TGTGCCAGCAGCTTAAGTTTCAGGGGGCCAAATGAAAAACTGTTTTTT
- | TRBJ1-5 | TRBV30 | TRBD1 | CAWSPGQGANQPQHF | TGTGCCTGGTCCCCCGGACAGGGCGCCAATCAGCCCCAGCATTTT
- | TRBJ2-3 | TRBV27 | - | CAGSLWAGTLRDTQYF | TGTGCCGGCAGTTTATGGGCGGGGACTCTCCGGGATACGCAGTATTTT
many | TRBJ2-5 | TRBV28 | TRBD2 | CASSSLAGGPETQYF | TGTGCCAGCAGCTCACTAGCGGGGGGCCCAGAGACCCAGTACTTC
few | TRBJ1-2 | TRBV25-1 | - | CASSGGRGYGYTF | TGTGCCAGCAGTGGGGGAAGAGGTTATGGCTACACCTTC
- | TRBJ1-1 | TRBV6-5 | - | CASNKRPPGAFF | TGTGCCAGCAACAAACGACCACCCGGGGCTTTCTTT
few | TRBJ1-4 | TRBV12-3/TRBV12-4 | - | CASSSGFNEKLFF | TGTGCCAGCAGCTCAGGGTTCAATGAAAAACTGTTTTTT
few | TRBJ2-3 | TRBV2 | - | CALRSQRAGADTQYF | TGTGCGCTCAGGTCCCAGCGAGCAGGGGCAGATACGCAGTATTTT
few | TRBJ2-7 | TRBV9 | TRBD1 | CASSVAGGTLHEQYF | TGTGCCAGCAGCGTAGCAGGGGGCACCCTCCACGAGCAGTACTTC
- | TRBJ2-7 | TRBV2 | - | CASSGMGEQYF | TGTGCCAGCAGTGGGATGGGCGAGCAGTACTTC
- | TRBJ1-1 | TRBV2 | - | CASREPLRGTEAFF | TGTGCCAGCAGAGAGCCCCTTAGGGGCACTGAAGCTTTCTTT
- | TRBJ2-3 | TRBV6-6 | - | CASSYSPGVGKVDTQYF | TGTGCCAGCAGTTACTCCCCGGGAGTTGGAAAAGTAGATACGCAGTATTTT
- | TRBJ2-3 | TRBV20-1 | TRBD2 | CSAATSGGLSTDTQYF | TGCAGTGCGGCGACTAGCGGGGGCCTTAGCACAGATACGCAGTATTTT
few | TRBJ1-2 | TRBV5-5 | - | CASSYGPDYGYTF | TGTGCCAGCAGCTACGGACCCGACTATGGCTACACCTTC
- | TRBJ2-2 | TRBV20-1 | TRBD2 | CSARSAGGQTGELFF | TGCAGTGCTAGATCAGCGGGAGGGCAAACCGGGGAGCTGTTTTTT
- | TRBJ1-2 | TRBV19 | - | CASSKGTRYGYTF | TGTGCCAGTAGTAAAGGGACACGCTATGGCTACACCTTC
- | TRBJ2-1 | TRBV18 | - | CASSPAGAPYNEQFF | TGTGCCAGCTCACCGGCCGGGGCGCCGTACAATGAGCAGTTCTTC
- | TRBJ2-3 | TRBV4-1 | TRBD1 | CASSHAYIFRGRGIAGSQYF | TGCGCCAGCAGCCACGCCTATATATTCAGGGGGCGAGGAATCGCCGGCTCGCAGTATTTT
once | TRBJ2-7 | TRBV4-1 | TRBD2 | CASSQGRLAASYNEQYF | TGCGCCAGCAGCCAGGGACGACTAGCGGCGTCCTACAATGAGCAGTACTTC
- | TRBJ2-1 | TRBV25-1 | TRBD1 | CASRQGVQAERFF | TGTGCCAGTAGACAGGGGGTACAAGCTGAGCGGTTCTTC
many | TRBJ2-1 | TRBV7-2 | TRBD2 | CASSFGRGLSYNEQFF | TGTGCCAGCAGCTTCGGGCGGGGGTTATCCTACAATGAGCAGTTCTTC
few | TRBJ2-7 | TRBV12-3/TRBV12-4 | - | CASSFSGVRGIYEQYF | TGTGCCAGCAGTTTTTCGGGGGTACGGGGGATTTACGAGCAGTACTTC
- | TRBJ2-3 | TRBV7-3 | TRBD2 | CASSLMASGGQDTQYF | TGTGCCAGCAGCTTAATGGCTAGCGGGGGGCAAGATACGCAGTATTTT
- | TRBJ1-5 | TRBV6-5 | - | CASSQQANQPQHF | TGTGCCAGCAGCCAACAGGCAAATCAGCCCCAGCATTTT
few | TRBJ1-2 | TRBV6-5 | - | CASSSNEYGYTF | TGTGCCAGCAGCTCAAATGAGTATGGCTACACCTTC
few | TRBJ2-3 | TRBV5-1 | TRBD2 | CASSPGLANLADTQYF | TGCGCCAGCAGCCCGGGACTAGCGAATCTTGCAGATACGCAGTATTTT
few | TRBJ1-5 | TRBV6-1 | - | CASSEARVSNQPQHF | TGTGCCAGCAGTGAAGCGCGAGTTAGCAATCAGCCCCAGCATTTT
few | TRBJ2-1 | TRBV6-1 | - | CASSDNNDEQFF | TGTGCCAGCAGTGATAATAACGATGAGCAGTTCTTC
- | TRBJ2-3 | TRBV29-1 | - | CSVEDRRGRNTDTQYF | TGCAGCGTTGAAGATCGGAGGGGGAGAAACACAGATACGCAGTATTTT
many | TRBJ2-3 | TRBV15 | - | CATSREGDTQYF | TGTGCCACCAGCAGAGAAGGTGATACGCAGTATTTT
few | TRBJ1-2 | TRBV7-9 | - | CASSLPQANYGYTF | TGTGCCAGCAGCTTACCCCAGGCTAACTATGGCTACACCTTC
once | TRBJ1-6 | TRBV7-9 | - | CASSLQAYNSPLHF | TGTGCCAGCAGCCTCCAAGCCTATAATTCACCCCTCCACTTT
- | TRBJ2-3 | TRBV20-1 | TRBD2 | CSAVGGGTQYF | TGCAGTGCTGTGGGGGGGGGTACGCAGTATTTT
- | TRBJ2-1 | TRBV7-6 | - | CASSLGSDNAYNEQFF | TGTGCCAGCAGCTTAGGGTCGGACAACGCCTACAATGAGCAGTTCTTC